This T cell receptor beta chain emerged from a study of blood T cell repertoires in COVID-19. Study-level information: Material from acute and convalescent COVID-19 was sourced from the United States, Italy and Spain. T cells, B-cell-depleted T cells, or PBMCs supplied cDNA or gDNA.

Methods used by the authors: Amplification from reference gene primers served as the basis for estimated nucleated cell counts. The repertoire was sequenced with immunoSEQ multiplex PCR; TCRdb's copy has only in-frame clones and lacks some. V, J and clone size were drawn from that table, and D and trimming were deduced from the DNA. The sample consists of approximately 150,000 clones, roughly 88% of them appearing once. The germline gives CDR1 SGHTA, CDR2 FQGTGA. This CDR3 is built from 13 residues. Between the trimmed V and J ends, which lost 4 bases and 1 base, there was a span of 7 bases. The sample taken for sequencing was peripheral blood. This receptor was identified in a woman aged 55-69 years with acute or convalescent COVID-19. V is TRBV7-3 and J is TRBJ1-1; tentative D call: TRBD1 (5 bases). Here the CDR3 reads CASSSTGNTEAFF. The CDR3 bases are TGTGCCAGCAGCTCCACAGGGAACACTGAAGCTTTCTTT.